This passage covers 5 T cell receptor beta chains from one sample sequenced in a study of blood T cell repertoires in COVID-19. Assay used: immunoSEQ multiplex PCR; TCRdb lists only in-frame clones, some missing. This table holds tens of thousands of clones, more than 75% found once. Input material: peripheral blood. The receptors were sampled from a human donor in a cohort sampled during active COVID-19.

The CDR3 loop is CASSAPGTGATDTQYF. Written as DNA, the CDR3 is TGTGCCAGCAGCGCCCCCGGGACAGGGGCCACAGATACGCAGTATTTT. The chain joins TRBV9 to TRBJ2-3; 10 positions match TRBD1. The germline V gene encodes CDR1 SGDLS and CDR2 YYNGEE. V was clipped by 3 bases and J by 2 bases; unmatched bases: 6. This CDR3 spans 16 amino acids.

The chain joins TRBV4-2 to TRBJ1-5; a weak D match, TRBD1 (5 bases). Germline CDR1 reads LGHNA; CDR2 reads YNFKEQ. The CDR3 spans 15 residues. Trimming stripped 0 bases from V and 4 bases from J, with 10 bases between. The CDR3 spells CASSQDPGRNQPQHF. In DNA, the CDR3 is TGTGCCAGCAGCCAAGATCCAGGGCGAAATCAGCCCCAGCATTTT.

The V gene is TRBV4-2, the J gene TRBJ2-1, with 7 bases identical to TRBD1. CDR1 is LGHNA and CDR2 is YNFKEQ in the germline V gene. V dropped 2 bases and J dropped 0; count of bases not matched to a gene: 7. The CDR3 spans 17 residues. This CDR3 is CASSQNYRGSSYNEQFF. As DNA, the CDR3 is TGTGCCAGCAGCCAAAACTACAGGGGAAGCTCCTACAATGAGCAGTTCTTC.

The J gene is TRBJ2-6, the V gene TRBV6-5, with 7 bases matching TRBD2. This CDR3 has 15 residues. The ends lost 5 bases at V and 3 bases at J; junction bases unmatched: 4. Germline V gene data show CDR1 as MNHEY and CDR2 as SVGAGI. Here the CDR3 reads CASSPSGGGANVLTF. For the CDR3, the DNA is TGTGCCAGCAGTCCTAGCGGAGGTGGGGCCAACGTCCTGACTTTC.

V usage is TRBV28 and J usage is TRBJ2-3; D unclear. Germline-derived CDR1 and CDR2 are MDHEN and SYDVKM. V dropped 4 bases and J dropped 2 bases, with 19 bases sitting between them. This CDR3 has 17 residues. Here the CDR3 reads CASSSPRGARNTDTQYF. CDR3 in DNA: TGTGCCAGCAGTTCCCCCCGTGGAGCGAGGAACACAGATACGCAGTATTTT.